The 3 T cell receptor beta chains given below trace back to one sample, sequenced in a study of long-term antiretroviral therapy in people with HIV. Investigators performed immunoSEQ version v3.0 at survey level. TCRdb's table, derived via immunoSEQ multiplex PCR, lists solely in-frame clones and lacks some. The sample comprises about 22,000 clones, 84% of which are singletons, and about 4.6% rests with the top ten. Sequences were derived from unsorted PBMCs, sampled about 6.1 years after starting antiretroviral therapy. The source is a man between 25 and 39 years old with HIV.

The rearrangement links TRBV30 to TRBJ2-7, with D possibly TRBD2 on 6 matching bases. V was shortened by 3 bases and J by 5 bases, with 8 bases between the two germline ends. This CDR3 spans 11 amino acids. Germline assignment: CDR1 GTSNPN and CDR2 SVGIG (reference sequence). DNA of the CDR3: TGTGCCTGGAGCTGGGGGGACGAGCAGTACTTC. This translates into CAWSWGDEQYF.

DNA for the CDR3: TGTGCCAGCAGCTTAGCGTTCCTCAGCTCTGGGGCCAACGTCCTGACTTTC. Translating gives CASSLAFLSSGANVLTF. The J gene is TRBJ2-6, the V gene TRBV7-2; D is undetermined. Trimming took off 0 bases at V and 0 bases at J, with 9 bases between the two ends. This CDR3 comprises 17 residues. The germline V gene has CDR1 SGHTA and CDR2 FQGNSA.

The rearrangement links TRBV10-1 to TRBJ2-7; D is perhaps TRBD2 (5 bases). Trimming left V 3 bases short and J 0 bases short, with 12 bases between. The V gene's germline CDR1 is WNHNN and CDR2 SYGVQD (reference sequence). The length of the CDR3 is 15 residues. The CDR3 protein is CASSEDDRGSYEQYF. The CDR3 nucleotides are TGCGCCAGCAGTGAAGACGACCGGGGCTCCTACGAGCAGTACTTC.